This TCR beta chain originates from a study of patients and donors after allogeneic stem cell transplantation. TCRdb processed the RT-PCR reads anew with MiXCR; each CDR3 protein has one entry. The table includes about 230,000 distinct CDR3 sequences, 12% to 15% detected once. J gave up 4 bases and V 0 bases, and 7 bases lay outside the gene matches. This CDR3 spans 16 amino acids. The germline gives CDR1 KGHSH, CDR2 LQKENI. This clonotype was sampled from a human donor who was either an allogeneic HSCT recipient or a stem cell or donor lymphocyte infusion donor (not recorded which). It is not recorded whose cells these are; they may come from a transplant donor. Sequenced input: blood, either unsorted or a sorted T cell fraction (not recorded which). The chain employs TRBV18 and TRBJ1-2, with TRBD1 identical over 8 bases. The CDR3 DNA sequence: TGTGCCAGCTCACCACCGGGACAGGACTGGGGCTATGGCTACACCTTC. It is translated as CASSPPGQDWGYGYTF.